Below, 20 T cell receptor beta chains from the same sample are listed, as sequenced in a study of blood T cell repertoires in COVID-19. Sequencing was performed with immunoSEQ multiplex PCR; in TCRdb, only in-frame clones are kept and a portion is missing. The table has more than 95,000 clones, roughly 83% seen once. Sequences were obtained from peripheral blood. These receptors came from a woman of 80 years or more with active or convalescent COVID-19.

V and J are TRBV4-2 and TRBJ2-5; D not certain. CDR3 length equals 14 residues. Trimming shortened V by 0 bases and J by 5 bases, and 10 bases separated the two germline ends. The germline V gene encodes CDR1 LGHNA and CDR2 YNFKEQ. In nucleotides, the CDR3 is TGTGCCAGCAGCCAAGATAGGAACGGGGAGACCCAGTACTTC. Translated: CASSQDRNGETQYF.

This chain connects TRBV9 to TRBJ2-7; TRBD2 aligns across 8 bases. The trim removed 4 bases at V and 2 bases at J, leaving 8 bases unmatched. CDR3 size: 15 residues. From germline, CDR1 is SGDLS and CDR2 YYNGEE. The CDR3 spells CASSLTTTSAYEQYF. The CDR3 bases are TGTGCCAGCAGCCTCACTACGACTAGCGCCTACGAGCAGTACTTC. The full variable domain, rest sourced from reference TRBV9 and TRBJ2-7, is DSGVTQTPKHLITATGQRVTLRCSPRSGDLSVYWYQQSLDQGLQFLIQYYNGEERAKGNILERFSAQQFPDLHSELNLSSLELGDSALYFCASSLTTTSAYEQYFGPGTRLTVT.

In nucleotides, the CDR3 is TGTGCCAGCTGGGACAGATACCGCAATCAGCCCCAGCATTTT. Encoded protein: CASWDRYRNQPQHF. This chain uses TRBV27 with TRBJ1-5, with 7 bases identical to TRBD1. The V and J ends lost 8 bases and 2 bases, in that order; junction bases with no gene match: 6. Germline CDR1 is MNHEY and CDR2 is SMNVEV (reference sequence). The CDR3 extends over 14 amino acids.

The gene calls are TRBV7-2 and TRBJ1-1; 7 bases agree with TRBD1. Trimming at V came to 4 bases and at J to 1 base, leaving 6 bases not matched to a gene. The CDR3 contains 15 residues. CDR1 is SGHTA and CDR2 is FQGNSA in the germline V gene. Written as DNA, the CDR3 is TGTGCCAGCAGCTCCCGGACAGGCACGAACACTGAAGCTTTCTTT. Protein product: CASSSRTGTNTEAFF. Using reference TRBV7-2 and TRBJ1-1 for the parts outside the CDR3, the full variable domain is GAGVSQSPSNKVTEKGKDVELRCDPISGHTALYWYRQSLGQGLEFLIYFQGNSAPDKSGLPSDRFSAERTGGSVSTLTIQRTQQEDSAVYLCASSSRTGTNTEAFFGQGTRLTVV.

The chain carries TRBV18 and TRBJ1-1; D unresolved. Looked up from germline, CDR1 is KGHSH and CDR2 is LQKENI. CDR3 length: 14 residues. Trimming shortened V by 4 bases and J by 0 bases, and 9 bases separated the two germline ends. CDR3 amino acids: CASSQISVNTEAFF. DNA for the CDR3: TGTGCCAGCTCACAAATTTCAGTGAACACTGAAGCTTTCTTT.

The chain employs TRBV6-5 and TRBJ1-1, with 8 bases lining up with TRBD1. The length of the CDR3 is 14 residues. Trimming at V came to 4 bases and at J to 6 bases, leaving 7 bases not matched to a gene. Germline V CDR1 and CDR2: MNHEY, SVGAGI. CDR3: CASSSRTGMAEAFF. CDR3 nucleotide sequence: TGTGCCAGCAGTTCACGGACAGGGATGGCTGAAGCTTTCTTT.

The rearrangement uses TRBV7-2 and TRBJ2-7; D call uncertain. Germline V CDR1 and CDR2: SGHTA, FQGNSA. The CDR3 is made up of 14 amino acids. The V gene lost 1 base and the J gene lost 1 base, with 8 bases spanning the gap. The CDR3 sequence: CASSLGPPSYEQYF. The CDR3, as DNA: TGTGCCAGCAGCTTAGGTCCCCCATCCTACGAGCAGTACTTC.

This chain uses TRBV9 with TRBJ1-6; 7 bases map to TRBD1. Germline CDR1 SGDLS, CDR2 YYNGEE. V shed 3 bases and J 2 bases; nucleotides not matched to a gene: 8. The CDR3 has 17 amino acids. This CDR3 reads CASSDPIGTAYNSPLHF. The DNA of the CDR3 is TGTGCCAGCAGCGACCCAATCGGGACAGCCTATAATTCACCCCTCCACTTT. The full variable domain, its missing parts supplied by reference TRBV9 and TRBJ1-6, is DSGVTQTPKHLITATGQRVTLRCSPRSGDLSVYWYQQSLDQGLQFLIQYYNGEERAKGNILERFSAQQFPDLHSELNLSSLELGDSALYFCASSDPIGTAYNSPLHFGNGTRLTVT.

This CDR3 reads CASSLGTGGLGYTF. Written as DNA, the CDR3 is TGCGCCAGCAGCTTAGGGACAGGTGGTCTGGGCTACACCTTC. The chain has TRBV5-1 and TRBJ1-2, with TRBD1 identical over 8 bases. There are 14 residues in the CDR3. Germline CDR1 SGHRS, CDR2 YFSETQ. The junction had 8 bases not matched to a gene; V was cut back by 2 bases and J by 8 bases.

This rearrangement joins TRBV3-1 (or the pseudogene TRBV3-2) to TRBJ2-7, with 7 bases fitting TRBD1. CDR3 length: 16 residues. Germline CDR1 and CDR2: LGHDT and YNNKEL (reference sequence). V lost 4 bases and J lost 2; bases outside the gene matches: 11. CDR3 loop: CASSPPIRDRPYEQYF. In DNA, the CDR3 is TGTGCCAGCAGCCCCCCAATCCGGGACAGACCCTACGAGCAGTACTTC.

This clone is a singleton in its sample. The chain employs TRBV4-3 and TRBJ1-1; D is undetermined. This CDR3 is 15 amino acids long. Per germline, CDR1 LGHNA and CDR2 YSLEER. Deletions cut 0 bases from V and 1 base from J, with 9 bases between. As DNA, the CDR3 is TGCGCCAGCAGCCAAGACCTTTCCCCGAACACTGAAGCTTTCTTT. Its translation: CASSQDLSPNTEAFF.

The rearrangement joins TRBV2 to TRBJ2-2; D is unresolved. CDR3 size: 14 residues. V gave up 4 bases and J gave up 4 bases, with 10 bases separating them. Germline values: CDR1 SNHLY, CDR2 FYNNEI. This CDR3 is CASSAPEVTGELFF. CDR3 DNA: TGTGCCAGCAGTGCCCCAGAGGTCACCGGGGAGCTGTTTTTT.

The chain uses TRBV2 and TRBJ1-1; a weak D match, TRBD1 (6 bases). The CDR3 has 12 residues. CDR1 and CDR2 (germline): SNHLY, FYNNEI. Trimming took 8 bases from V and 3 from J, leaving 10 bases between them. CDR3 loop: CASAQGYTEAFF. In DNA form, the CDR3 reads TGTGCCAGCGCCCAGGGGTACACTGAAGCTTTCTTT. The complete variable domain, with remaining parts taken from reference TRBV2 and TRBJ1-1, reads EPEVTQTPSHQVTQMGQEVILRCVPISNHLYFYWYRQILGQKVEFLVSFYNNEISEKSEIFDDQFSVERPDGSNFTLKIRSTKLEDSAMYFCASAQGYTEAFFGQGTRLTVV.

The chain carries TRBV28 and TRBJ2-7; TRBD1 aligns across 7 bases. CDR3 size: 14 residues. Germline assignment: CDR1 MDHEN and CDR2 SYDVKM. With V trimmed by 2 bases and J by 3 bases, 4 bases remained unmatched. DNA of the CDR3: TGTGCCAGCAGTTTACCCGACAGGGACTACGAGCAGTACTTC. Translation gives CASSLPDRDYEQYF.

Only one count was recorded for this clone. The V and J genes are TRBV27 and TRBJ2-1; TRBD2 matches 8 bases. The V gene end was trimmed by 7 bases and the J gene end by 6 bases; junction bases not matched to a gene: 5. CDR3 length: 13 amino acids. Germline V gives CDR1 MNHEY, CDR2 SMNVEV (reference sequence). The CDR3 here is CASTLAGRNEQFF. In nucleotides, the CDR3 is TGTGCCAGCACCCTAGCGGGCCGCAATGAGCAGTTCTTC.

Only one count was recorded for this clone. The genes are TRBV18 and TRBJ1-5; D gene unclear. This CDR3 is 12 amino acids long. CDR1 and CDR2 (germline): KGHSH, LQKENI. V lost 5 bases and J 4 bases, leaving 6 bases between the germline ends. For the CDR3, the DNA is TGTGCCAGCTCAGGCCCAAATCAGCCCCAGCATTTT. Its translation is CASSGPNQPQHF.

The CDR3 loop reads CASSIGSSYEQYF. The CDR3 nucleotides read TGCGCCAGCAGCATAGGGAGCTCCTACGAGCAGTACTTC. The rearrangement joins TRBV5-1 to TRBJ2-7; TRBD2 is a possible D gene (5 bases). Trimming cost V 4 bases and J 0 bases, with 8 bases left between them. Per the germline V gene, CDR1 is SGHRS and CDR2 is YFSETQ. This CDR3 is built from 13 residues. The full variable domain, rest sourced from reference TRBV5-1 and TRBJ2-7, is KAGVTQTPRYLIKTRGQQVTLSCSPISGHRSVSWYQQTPGQGLQFLFEYFSETQRNKGNFPGRFSGRQFSNSRSEMNVSTLELGDSALYLCASSIGSSYEQYFGPGTRLTVT.

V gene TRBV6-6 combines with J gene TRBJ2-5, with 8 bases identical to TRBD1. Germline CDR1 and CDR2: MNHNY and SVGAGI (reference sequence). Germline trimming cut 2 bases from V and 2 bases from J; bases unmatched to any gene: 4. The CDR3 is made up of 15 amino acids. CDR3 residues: CASSYTDRAQETQYF. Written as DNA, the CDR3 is TGTGCCAGCAGTTACACGGACAGGGCGCAAGAGACCCAGTACTTC.

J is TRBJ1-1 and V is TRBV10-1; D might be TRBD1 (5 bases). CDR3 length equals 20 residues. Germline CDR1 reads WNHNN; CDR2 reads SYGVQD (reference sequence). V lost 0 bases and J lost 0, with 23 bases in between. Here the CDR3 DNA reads TGCGCCAGCAGTGAGTCTAAGAAGGGGTCGTTGAGGTTCATGAACACTGAAGCTTTCTTT. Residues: CASSESKKGSLRFMNTEAFF.

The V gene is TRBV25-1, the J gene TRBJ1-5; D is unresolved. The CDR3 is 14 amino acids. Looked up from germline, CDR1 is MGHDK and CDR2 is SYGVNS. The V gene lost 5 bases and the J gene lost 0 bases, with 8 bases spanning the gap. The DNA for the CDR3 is TGTGCCAGCAGTTCCGTAAATAGCAATCAGCCCCAGCATTTT. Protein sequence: CASSSVNSNQPQHF.